A single sample is the source of the 16 T cell receptor beta chains below, sequenced in a study of cytomegalovirus exposure and HLA in healthy donors. Repertoires were generated with immunoSEQ multiplex PCR, while TCRdb's copy carries only in-frame clones and drops some. The repertoire includes 100,000 to 130,000 clones, 90% to 96% of them detected once, and 0.67% sits in the top ten. The sample comprised PBMCs. Every receptor here comes from a woman under 30 in good health and CMV-seronegative.

The genes are TRBV6-5 and TRBJ1-2; 7 nucleotides line up with TRBD1. V gave up 6 bases and J gave up 5 bases; unmatched junction bases: 6. This CDR3 has 13 residues. CDR1 is MNHEY, CDR2 SVGAGI, per germline. The CDR3 loop is CASRRDRAYGYTF. In DNA, the CDR3 is TGTGCCAGCAGGAGGGACAGAGCTTATGGCTACACCTTC.

As to this clone: One junction end does not reproduce the germline sequence, and a read error may be involved. V is TRBV9 and J is TRBJ2-2, with 8 nucleotides matching TRBD1. Germline CDR1 SGDLS, CDR2 YYNGEE. This CDR3 is built from 16 residues. Here the CDR3 reads CASSEPQGAKTGELFF. CDR3 nucleotide sequence: TGTGCCAGCAGCGAACCGCAGGGGGCGAAAACCGGGGAGCTGTTTTTT.

This chain connects TRBV11-3 to TRBJ2-1, with 10 bases that match TRBD1. CDR1 and CDR2 from the germline V gene are SGHNT and YENEEA. With 5 bases clipped from V and 6 bases from J, the junction kept 10 bases outside the gene matches. CDR3 length equals 16 residues. CDR3 region: CASSQEGTGVSNEQFF. The CDR3 DNA follows: TGTGCCAGCAGCCAAGAGGGGACAGGGGTTAGCAATGAGCAGTTCTTC.

The chain combines TRBV19 with TRBJ2-7; tentative D call: TRBD2 (5 bases). Trimming stripped 5 bases from V and 0 bases from J, with 8 bases between. Germline CDR1 is LNHDA and CDR2 is SQIVND (reference sequence). The CDR3 has 13 amino acids. The CDR3 spells CASSRAVSYEQYF. The CDR3 DNA follows: TGTGCCAGTAGTCGAGCGGTCTCCTACGAGCAGTACTTC.

This rearrangement joins TRBV21-1 to TRBJ2-7; TRBD1, the D gene given by the table, was not confirmed from the DNA. TRBV21-1 is a pseudogene. The CDR3 loop spans 17 amino acids. The CDR3 region is CASSSSRDRAQTYEQYF. DNA of the CDR3: TGTGCCAGCAGCAGCTCCCGGGACAGGGCACAAACCTACGAGCAGTACTTC.

The chain employs TRBV4-1 and TRBJ1-2; TRBD1 matches at 7 bases. The CDR3 extends over 18 amino acids. The ends lost 0 bases at V and 8 bases at J; junction bases unmatched: 18. CDR1 and CDR2 from the germline V gene are MGHRA and YSYEKL. The CDR3: CASSQELQGTARARGYTF. The CDR3, as DNA: TGCGCCAGCAGCCAAGAGCTTCAAGGGACAGCCCGGGCTCGGGGCTACACCTTC.

V and J are TRBV5-5 and TRBJ2-2, with 14 bases lining up with TRBD2. The CDR3 has 20 residues. Germline V CDR1 and CDR2: SGHKS, YYEKEE (reference sequence). V lost 4 bases, J lost 5 bases, and 16 bases stayed unmatched. The CDR3 DNA sequence: TGTGCCAGCAGCGAAAGCTGGACAGTTGGACTAGCGGGGGGAACCGGGGAGCTGTTTTTT. It encodes CASSESWTVGLAGGTGELFF.

This rearrangement joins TRBV21-1 to TRBJ2-7; the DNA was not compared with TRBD1, the D call given in the table. TRBV21-1 is a pseudogene. The CDR3 sequence is 19 residues long. CDR3 nucleotides: TGTGCCAGCAGCTTGCGAAAAATTGGAGGGACAGGGGACTCCTACGAGCAGTACTTC. It encodes CASSLRKIGGTGDSYEQYF.

The chain joins TRBV7-9 to TRBJ1-2; 10 nucleotides align to TRBD1. This CDR3 spans 18 amino acids. The germline V gene encodes CDR1 SEHNR and CDR2 FQNEAQ (reference sequence). V lost 2 bases to trimming and J lost 0 bases; unmatched junction nucleotides: 9. The CDR3 DNA is TGTGCCAGCAGCTTACCTTGGGGACAGGGGCCTACTAACTATGGCTACACCTTC. Translated, it gives CASSLPWGQGPTNYGYTF.

V and J are TRBV27 and TRBJ2-7, with 9 nucleotides matching TRBD2. CDR3 length equals 19 residues. The ends lost 8 bases at V and 3 bases at J; junction bases unmatched: 23. Germline lookup yields CDR1 MNHEY and CDR2 SMNVEV (reference sequence). CDR3 amino acids: CASCMPRSRAGGRCYEQYF. The CDR3 DNA is TGTGCCAGCTGCATGCCCCGATCCAGGGCGGGGGGGCGGTGCTACGAGCAGTACTTC.

A note on this clone: At the DNA level, this CDR3 is encoded by other sequences in the same sample as well. This chain links TRBV9 with TRBJ1-1; 7 nucleotides match TRBD1. Germline loops: CDR1 SGDLS, CDR2 YYNGEE. The CDR3 length is 14 residues. Trimming at V came to 3 bases and at J to 1 base, leaving 3 bases not matched to a gene. Written as DNA, the CDR3 is TGTGCCAGCAGCGCACGACAGGGGAACACTGAAGCTTTCTTT. Protein sequence: CASSARQGNTEAFF.

The J gene is TRBJ1-6, the V gene TRBV19; D is ambiguous. This CDR3 spans 15 amino acids. Trimming took 6 bases from V and 0 from J, leaving 9 bases between them. CDR1 LNHDA and CDR2 SQIVND come from the germline V gene (reference sequence). CDR3 nucleotides: TGTGCCAGTAGCACAGCTACCTCCTATAATTCACCCCTCCACTTT. Its translation is CASSTATSYNSPLHF.

This clone was seen a single time. The J gene is TRBJ1-2, the V gene TRBV25-1; 7 nucleotides match TRBD1. This CDR3 has 13 residues. The trim removed 4 bases at V and 4 bases at J, leaving 3 bases unmatched. Germline V lookup: CDR1 MGHDK, CDR2 SYGVNS. CDR3 protein: CASSATGVYGYTF. The CDR3 coding sequence is TGTGCCAGCAGTGCAACAGGGGTCTATGGCTACACCTTC.

The rearrangement uses TRBV4-2 and TRBJ2-3; a weak D match, TRBD2 (6 bases). Trimming took 0 bases from V and 0 from J, leaving 19 bases between them. The CDR3 is 19 amino acids. Germline CDR1 is LGHNA and CDR2 is YNFKEQ. This CDR3 reads CASSQDIGGLSSSTDTQYF. DNA for the CDR3: TGTGCCAGCAGCCAAGATATAGGCGGACTATCTTCTAGCACAGATACGCAGTATTTT.

The genes are TRBV30 and TRBJ2-7, with 8 nucleotides matching TRBD1. The junction had 11 bases not matched to a gene; V was cut back by 3 bases and J by 4 bases. This CDR3 is 15 amino acids long. From germline, CDR1 is GTSNPN and CDR2 SVGIG (reference sequence). The DNA for the CDR3 is TGTGCCTGGAGGGGAGTCGGGACAGGCCTTTACGAGCAGTACTTC. This codes for CAWRGVGTGLYEQYF.

CDR3 sequence (DNA): TGCGCCAGCAGCCCCAGGACAGCCTTGCAAAACATTCAGTACTTC. Its translation: CASSPRTALQNIQYF. The chain carries TRBV4-1 and TRBJ2-4; TRBD1 might be the D (6 bases). Germline V gene lookup returns CDR1 MGHRA and CDR2 YSYEKL. V shed 4 bases and J shed 5 bases, with 15 bases lying between them. CDR3 length: 15 amino acids.